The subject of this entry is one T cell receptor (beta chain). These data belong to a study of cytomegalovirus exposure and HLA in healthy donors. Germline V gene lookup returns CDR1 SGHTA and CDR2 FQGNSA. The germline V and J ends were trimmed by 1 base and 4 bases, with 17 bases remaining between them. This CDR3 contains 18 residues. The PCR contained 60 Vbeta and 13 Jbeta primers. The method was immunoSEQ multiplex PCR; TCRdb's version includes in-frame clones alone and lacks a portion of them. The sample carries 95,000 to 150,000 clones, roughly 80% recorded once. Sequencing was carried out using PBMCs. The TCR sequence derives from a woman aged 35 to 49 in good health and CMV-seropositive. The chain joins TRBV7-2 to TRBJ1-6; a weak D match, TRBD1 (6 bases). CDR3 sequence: CASSLGTPGTKYNSPLHF. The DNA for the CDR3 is TGTGCCAGCAGCTTAGGCACCCCCGGGACAAAATATAATTCACCCCTCCACTTT.